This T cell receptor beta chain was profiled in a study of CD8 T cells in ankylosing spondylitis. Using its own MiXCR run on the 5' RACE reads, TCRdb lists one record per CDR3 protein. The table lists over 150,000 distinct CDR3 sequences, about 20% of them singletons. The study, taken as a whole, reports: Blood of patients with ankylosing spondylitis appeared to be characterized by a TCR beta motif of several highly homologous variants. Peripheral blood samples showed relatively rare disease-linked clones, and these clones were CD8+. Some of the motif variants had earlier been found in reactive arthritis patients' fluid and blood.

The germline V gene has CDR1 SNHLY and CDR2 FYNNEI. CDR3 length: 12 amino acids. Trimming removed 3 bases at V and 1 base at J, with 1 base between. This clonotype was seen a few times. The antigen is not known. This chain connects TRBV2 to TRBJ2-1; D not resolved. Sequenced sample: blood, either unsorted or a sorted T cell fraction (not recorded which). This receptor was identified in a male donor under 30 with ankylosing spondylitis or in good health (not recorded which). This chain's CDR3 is CASSDSYNEQFF. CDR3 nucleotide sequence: TGTGCCAGCAGTGATTCCTACAATGAGCAGTTCTTC.